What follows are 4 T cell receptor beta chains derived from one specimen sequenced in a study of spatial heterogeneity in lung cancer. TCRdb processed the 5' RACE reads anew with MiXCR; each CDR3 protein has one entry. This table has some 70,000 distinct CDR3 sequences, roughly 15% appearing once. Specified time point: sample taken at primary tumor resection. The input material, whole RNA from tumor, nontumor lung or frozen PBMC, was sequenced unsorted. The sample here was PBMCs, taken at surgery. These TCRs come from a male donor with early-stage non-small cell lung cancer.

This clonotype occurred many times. CDR3 sequence reads: CASTLQGVNTGELFF. CDR3 sequence (DNA): TGTGCCAGCACCCTACAGGGCGTGAACACCGGGGAGCTGTTTTTT. This sequence joins TRBV3-1 and TRBJ2-2; D is perhaps TRBD1 (6 bases). Deletions cut 7 bases from V and 1 base from J, with 13 bases between. Per germline, CDR1 LGHDT and CDR2 YNNKEL (reference sequence). This CDR3 has 15 residues. Looking up the rest from reference TRBV3-1 and TRBJ2-2 gives the full variable domain: DTAVSQTPKYLVTQMGNDKSIKCEQNLGHDTMYWYKQDSKKFLKIMFSYNNKELIINETVPNRFSPKSPDKAHLNLHINSLELGDSAVYFCASTLQGVNTGELFFGEGSRLTVL.

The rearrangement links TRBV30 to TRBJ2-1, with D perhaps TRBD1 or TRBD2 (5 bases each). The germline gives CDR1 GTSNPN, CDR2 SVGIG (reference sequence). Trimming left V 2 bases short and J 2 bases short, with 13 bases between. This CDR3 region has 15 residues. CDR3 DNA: TGTGCCTGGAGTATTCTCGGGACCCCCTACAATGAGCAGTTCTTC. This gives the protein CAWSILGTPYNEQFF.

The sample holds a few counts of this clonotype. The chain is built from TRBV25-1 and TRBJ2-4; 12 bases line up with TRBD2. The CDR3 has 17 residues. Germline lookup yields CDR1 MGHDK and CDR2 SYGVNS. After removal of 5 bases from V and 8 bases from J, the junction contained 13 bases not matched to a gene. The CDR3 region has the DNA TGTGCCAGCAGTCCGACTAGCGGGAGAGGGGTGGTTGACATTCAGTACTTC. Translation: CASSPTSGRGVVDIQYF.

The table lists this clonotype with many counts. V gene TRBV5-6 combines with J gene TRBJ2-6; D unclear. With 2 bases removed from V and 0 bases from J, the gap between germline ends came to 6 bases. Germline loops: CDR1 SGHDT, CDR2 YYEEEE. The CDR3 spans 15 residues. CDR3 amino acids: CASSFWGSGANVLTF. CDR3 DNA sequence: TGTGCCAGCAGCTTTTGGGGCTCTGGGGCCAACGTCCTGACTTTC.